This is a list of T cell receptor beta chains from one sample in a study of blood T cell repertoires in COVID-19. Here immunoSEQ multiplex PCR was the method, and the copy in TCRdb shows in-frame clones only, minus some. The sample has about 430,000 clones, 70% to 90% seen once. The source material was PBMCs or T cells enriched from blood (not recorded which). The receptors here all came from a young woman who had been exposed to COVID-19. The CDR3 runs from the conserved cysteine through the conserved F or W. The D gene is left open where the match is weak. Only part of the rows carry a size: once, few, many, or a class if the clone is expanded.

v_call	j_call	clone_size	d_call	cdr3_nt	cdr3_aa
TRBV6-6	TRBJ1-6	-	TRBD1	TGTGCCAGCAGTTCCCAGACAGGGGGCGACTCACCCCTCCACTTT	CASSSQTGGDSPLHF
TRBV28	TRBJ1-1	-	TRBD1	TGTGCCAGCAGAACCCAAACCGGGACAGTGAACACTGAAGCTTTCTTT	CASRTQTGTVNTEAFF
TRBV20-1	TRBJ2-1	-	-	TGCAGTGCCCCCAGAACTAGGCCGTTCTTC	CSAPRTRPFF
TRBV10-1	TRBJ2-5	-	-	TGCGCCAGCAGTGAGCGGGGCAGGGGAGAGACCCAGTACTTC	CASSERGRGETQYF
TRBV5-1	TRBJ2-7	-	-	TGCGCCAGCAGCTTCGCGGGCTCCTACGAGCAGTACTTC	CASSFAGSYEQYF
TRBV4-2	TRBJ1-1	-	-	TGTGCCAGCAGCCAAGATTTTTCGGCAGGGATCAGGGAAGCTTTCTTT	CASSQDFSAGIREAFF
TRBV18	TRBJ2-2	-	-	TGTGCCAGCTCACCACTAGCGGTTTACACCGGGGAGCTGTTTTTT	CASSPLAVYTGELFF
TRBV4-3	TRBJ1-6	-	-	TGCGCCAGCAGCCAAGATAGAAGGGGTAATTCACCCCTCCACTTT	CASSQDRRGNSPLHF
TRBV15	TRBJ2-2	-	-	TGTGCCACCAGCGGGACAACTGACACCGGGGAGCTGTTTTTT	CATSGTTDTGELFF
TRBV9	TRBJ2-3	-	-	TGTGCCAGCAGCGTAGTACCCACAGGGCCAAGCACAGATACGCAGTATTTT	CASSVVPTGPSTDTQYF
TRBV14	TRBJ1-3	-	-	TGTGCCAGCAGCCAATTCGAACTTCCTTCGGCAGGCGCTGGAAACACCATATATTTT	CASSQFELPSAGAGNTIYF
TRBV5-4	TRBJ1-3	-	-	TGTGCCAGCAGCCTTACAGGCTCTGGAAACACCATATATTTT	CASSLTGSGNTIYF
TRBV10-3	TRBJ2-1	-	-	TGTGCCATCAGTGAACTCGACAATGAGCAGTTCTTC	CAISELDNEQFF
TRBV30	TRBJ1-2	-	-	TGTGCCTGGAGTGTTGGTAGTTTTGGCTACACCTTC	CAWSVGSFGYTF
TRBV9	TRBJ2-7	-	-	TGTGCCAGCAGCCCCTTCGACAGTTCCTACGAGCAGTACTTC	CASSPFDSSYEQYF
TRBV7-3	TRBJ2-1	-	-	TGTGCCAGCAGCTTAGCAGGGGACAATGAGCAGTTCTTC	CASSLAGDNEQFF
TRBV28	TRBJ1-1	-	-	TGTGCCAGCAGTGTCCGGCCTGAGGCTGAAGCTTTCTTT	CASSVRPEAEAFF
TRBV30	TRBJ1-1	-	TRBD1	TGTGCCTGGAGGGGACAGGGGCACACTGAAGCTTTCTTT	CAWRGQGHTEAFF
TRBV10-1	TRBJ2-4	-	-	TGCGCCAGCAGTGAGTCGACAGGTTGGGGAAATGTTCAGTACTTC	CASSESTGWGNVQYF
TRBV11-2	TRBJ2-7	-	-	TGTGCCAGCAGCTCCTCCCGGGCAGGGATCTCCTACGAGCAGTACTTC	CASSSSRAGISYEQYF
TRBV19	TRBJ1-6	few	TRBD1	TGTGCCAGTAGTATGACCGGGACAGGGAGGGGATCACCCCTCCACTTT	CASSMTGTGRGSPLHF
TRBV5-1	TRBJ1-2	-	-	TGCGCCAGCAGCAACGCAGGGAATTCGTTGGGCTACACCTTC	CASSNAGNSLGYTF
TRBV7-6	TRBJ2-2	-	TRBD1	TGTGCCAGCAGCTTGAGCTACGGGACAGCTAACACCGGGGAGCTGTTTTTT	CASSLSYGTANTGELFF
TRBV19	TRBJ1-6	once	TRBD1	TGTGCCAGTGAATCCCGGGACAGGGCCAATTCACCCCTCCACTTT	CASESRDRANSPLHF